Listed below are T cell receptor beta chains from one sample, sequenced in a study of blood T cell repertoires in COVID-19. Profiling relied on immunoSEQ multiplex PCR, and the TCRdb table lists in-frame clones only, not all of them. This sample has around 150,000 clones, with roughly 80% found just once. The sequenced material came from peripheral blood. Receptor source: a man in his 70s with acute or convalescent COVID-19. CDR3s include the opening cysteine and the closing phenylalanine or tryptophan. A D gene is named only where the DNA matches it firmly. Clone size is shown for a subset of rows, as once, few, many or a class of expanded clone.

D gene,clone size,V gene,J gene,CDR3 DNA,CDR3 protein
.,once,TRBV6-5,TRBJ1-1,TGTGCCAGCAGTCCGGGCGGGTACACTGAAGCTTTCTTT,CASSPGGYTEAFF
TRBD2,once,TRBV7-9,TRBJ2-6,TGTGCCAGCAGCCTAAGGAAGCGGGAGAGTTCTGGGGCCAACGTCCTGACTTTC,CASSLRKRESSGANVLTF
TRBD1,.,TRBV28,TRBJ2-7,TGTGCCAGCAGCCGGGCAGGGGGCGAGTACGAGCAGTACTTC,CASSRAGGEYEQYF
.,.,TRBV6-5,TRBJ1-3,TGTGCCAGCAGTTACACCGGGAGCGCTGGAAACACCATATATTTT,CASSYTGSAGNTIYF
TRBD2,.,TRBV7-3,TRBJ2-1,TGTGCCAGCAGCGGGGGACTAGCGGGCAATGAGCAGTTCTTC,CASSGGLAGNEQFF
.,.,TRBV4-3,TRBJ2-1,TGCGCCAGCAGCCAAGAATTCCGGGAATACAATGAGCAGTTCTTC,CASSQEFREYNEQFF
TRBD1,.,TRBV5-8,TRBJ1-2,TGTGCCAGCAGCCAAACGCGACAGGGGGCACATGGCTACACCTTC,CASSQTRQGAHGYTF
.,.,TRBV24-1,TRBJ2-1,TGTGCCATCGCGGGACAGATCAACAATGAGCAGTTCTTC,CAIAGQINNEQFF
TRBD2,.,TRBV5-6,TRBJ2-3,TGTGCCAGCAGCGGCGGGGGGTTTACGGATACGCAGTATTTT,CASSGGGFTDTQYF
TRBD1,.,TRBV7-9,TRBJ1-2,TGTGCCAGCAGCTTAGGATCCCCCGACAGGGCCTATGGCTACACCTTC,CASSLGSPDRAYGYTF
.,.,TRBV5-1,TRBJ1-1,TGCGCCAGCACCGGACAGATGAACACTGAAGCTTTCTTT,CASTGQMNTEAFF
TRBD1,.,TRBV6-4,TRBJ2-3,TGTGCCAGCAGCGTCGGGACAGTTAGCACAGATACGCAGTATTTT,CASSVGTVSTDTQYF
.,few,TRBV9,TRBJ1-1,TGTGCCAGCAGCACTCGACAGGACCCCACTGAAGCTTTCTTT,CASSTRQDPTEAFF